This TCR beta chain stems from a study of graft-versus-host responses after intestinal transplantation. Findings and caveats of the study: Levels of circulating GvH clones at their peak were associated with early post-transplant HvG declines.

From germline, CDR1 is MNHEY and CDR2 SMNVEV (reference sequence). With V trimmed by 8 bases and J by 7 bases, 14 bases remained unmatched. The CDR3 covers 15 residues. Profiling relied on immunoSEQ multiplex PCR, and the TCRdb table lists in-frame clones only, not all of them. The data hold 20,000 to 25,000 clones, with 35% to 50% observed a single time. Plating combined around 200,000 CFSE-labeled responder cells with around 200,000 irradiated, violet-dye-labeled stimulator cells. Sorted cells were CFSE-low CD3+CD4+ or CD3+CD8+ proliferating responders. This clonotype originated in a human patient who was an organ donor for intestinal transplantation. V is TRBV27 and J is TRBJ2-7; 10 bases align to TRBD2. Specimen: alloreactive CD8+ T cells from a mixed lymphocyte reaction culture, collected before transplantation. Subset in this sample: CFSE-low proliferating T cells sorted from approximately 6-day pre-transplant mixed lymphocyte reaction (GvH or HvG direction). The CDR3 sequence is CASAEEAGGLGEQYF. CDR3 DNA sequence: TGTGCCAGCGCTGAGGAAGCGGGAGGGCTGGGGGAGCAGTACTTC.